Listed below are T cell receptor beta chains from one sample, sequenced in a study of blood T cell repertoires in COVID-19. Only in-frame clones appear in the TCRdb table, and some are missing; sequencing was by immunoSEQ multiplex PCR. This table has fewer than 60,000 clones, about 77% appearing once. The sequenced sample consisted of peripheral blood. The receptors come from a human donor in a cohort sampled during active COVID-19. Both conserved end residues are trimmed from each CDR3. Size is stated for part of the rows, as once, few or many counts, or as a class when the clone is expanded.

>-|TRBJ2-2|TRBV7-3
ASSSQAGVTGELF
>-|TRBJ2-3|TRBV5-1
ASSLEGSGLRY
>-|TRBJ2-7|TRBV7-2
ASSPSSVPTYEQY
>-|TRBJ2-7|TRBV7-6
ASSLSPDSSYEQY
>-|TRBJ2-7|TRBV5-1
ASSYDRGPYEQY
>-|TRBJ1-1|TRBV9
ASSSYGGTEAF
>few|TRBJ1-1|TRBV19
ASSPDRGTEAF
>-|TRBJ2-3|TRBV2
ASSGSGLTQY
>-|TRBJ2-1|TRBV7-9
ASSLREAINEQF
>-|TRBJ1-1|TRBV29-1
SPCGSYTEAF
>-|TRBJ2-2|TRBV7-5
ARSLAPGGTGELF
>few|TRBJ1-4|TRBV28
ASRTGTNEKLF
>-|TRBJ1-1|TRBV2
ASSARGRDTEAF
>-|TRBJ2-1|TRBV7-8
ASSLGGRDEQF
>-|-|TRBV7-8
ASSPDRGQETQY
>-|TRBJ1-3|TRBV5-6
ASSFAGTGVGNTIY
>-|TRBJ2-7|TRBV29-1
SARLSYEQY
>-|TRBJ2-5|TRBV7-2
ASSSVFGVETQY
>-|TRBJ2-1|TRBV6-6
ASRKTSGRDYNEQF
>-|TRBJ1-2|TRBV28
ASSLQGNYGYT
>-|TRBJ1-2|TRBV14
ASSPSRGTGYT
>-|TRBJ2-2|TRBV2
ASSAMTGGPGELF
>-|TRBJ2-3|TRBV7-2
ASSRSLAGGATQY
>-|TRBJ2-7|TRBV12-5
ASALLYEQY
>-|TRBJ1-5|TRBV21-1
ASSITGQGQNSNQPQH
>-|TRBJ2-1|TRBV18
ASSPPTSGGAEQF
>few|TRBJ2-1|TRBV27
ASRSGRGAYNEQF
>many|TRBJ2-3|TRBV29-1
SVGGYTDTQY
>-|TRBJ2-7|TRBV10-3
AISGGQGHEQY
>-|TRBJ1-2|TRBV6-5
ASRPGGAGYGYT
>once|TRBJ2-5|TRBV5-1
ASSLAPRLAGGYQETQY
>-|TRBJ2-7|TRBV27
ASSLRSNYRARDYEQY
>few|TRBJ1-2|TRBV15
ATSRDRVGGYT
>-|TRBJ2-7|TRBV7-8
ASRAGTSARRYEQY
>-|TRBJ2-7|TRBV5-1
ASSLAGGHYEQY
>-|TRBJ1-4|TRBV19
ASSSRGEGSNEKLF
>-|TRBJ1-2|TRBV6-1
ASSERGTGDGYT
>-|TRBJ2-1|TRBV10-3
AISESIGGGLRSSYNEQF
>few|TRBJ2-7|TRBV19
ASSRAGYSYEQY
>many|TRBJ1-2|TRBV7-2
ASSLRYRGGDYGYT
>-|TRBJ2-5|TRBV5-8
ASSLDDREETQY
>few|TRBJ1-5|TRBV7-2
ASSRHRAGFQPQH
>-|TRBJ1-5|TRBV10-1
ASSERLAQPQH
>-|TRBJ2-6|TRBV6-1
ASSATGLDPRSGANVLT
>-|TRBJ2-5|TRBV28
ASHRQGQETQY